This entry is about one TCR beta chain. The data derive from a study of cytomegalovirus exposure and HLA in healthy donors. The CDR3 runs 9 residues. Per germline, CDR1 MRHNA and CDR2 SNTAGT. A multiplex PCR was run with 60 Vbeta primers and 13 Jbeta primers. The method was immunoSEQ multiplex PCR; TCRdb's version includes in-frame clones alone and lacks a portion of them. The sample's table shows 130,000 to 150,000 clones. The clonotype originates from a male donor in good health and CMV-seronegative. The V gene is TRBV6-4, the J gene TRBJ1-2; D gene unclear. Specimen: PBMCs. Here the CDR3 DNA reads TGTGTGTCGAGTCGTGGCTACACCTTC. Translating it yields CVSSRGYTF.